This T cell receptor (beta chain) was documented in a study of identical twins. MiXCR, applied by TCRdb to the 5' RACE reads, yields one record per CDR3 protein. Among 1.5 million or so distinct CDR3 sequences, less than 40% were seen once, and the ten largest hold under 0.35%. All of the donors were Caucasians in good health. This CDR3 comprises 16 residues. Between the trimmed V and J ends, which lost 0 bases and 0 bases, there was a span of 13 bases. Germline V gene lookup returns CDR1 SGHDT and CDR2 YYEEEE. This TCR derives from a newborn girl in good health. The source material was cord blood. The V call is TRBV5-6, the J call TRBJ2-7; weak D call: TRBD2 (6 bases). The DNA of the CDR3 is TGTGCCAGCAGCTTGGCCTGGGCTAGCGACTCCTACGAGCAGTACTTC. It yields the protein CASSLAWASDSYEQYF.